This T cell receptor beta chain was identified during a study of CD8+CD57+ T cells in acquired aplastic anemia. Deletions cut 4 bases from V and 0 bases from J, with 16 bases between. The germline gives CDR1 SGHRS, CDR2 YFSETQ. The CDR3 extends over 17 amino acids. Genomic DNA templated the TCR beta VDJ and CDR3 profiling. TCRdb re-called the reads through MiXCR, storing one row per CDR3 protein. The sample carries under 250,000 distinct CDR3 sequences, roughly 60% recorded once. The sequenced patients had an expansion of CD8+CD57+ cells seen by flow cytometry. The J gene is TRBJ2-2, the V gene TRBV5-1; D tentatively reads TRBD1 or TRBD2 (5 bases each). This clonotype was obtained from a human donor with aplastic anemia. The sequenced sample was sorted CD4+, CD8+, or CD8+CD57+ T cells (not recorded which) from PBMCs. CDR3 sequence (DNA): TGCGCCAGCAGCGAACTTCGGGGCAGCTCGAACACCGGGGAGCTGTTTTTT. Translating it yields CASSELRGSSNTGELFF.